This T cell receptor beta chain came from a study of Tregs in tolerant kidney transplant recipients. The assay was immunoSEQ multiplex PCR, and TCRdb's table has in-frame clones only and misses some. The repertoire holds about 240,000 clones, with about 80% as singletons. There are 16 residues in the CDR3. Germline V CDR1 and CDR2: WSHSY, SAAADI. Trimming cost V 5 bases and J 0 bases, with 15 bases left between them. This receptor was taken from a human donor in good health. The chain joins TRBV10-2 to TRBJ2-3; perhaps TRBD2 as D (5 bases). Sequencing was done on a sample of CD4+ T cells from blood. CDR3 amino acids: CASSLTLAPSTDTQYF. CDR3 DNA: TGCGCCAGCAGTCTGACGCTAGCTCCTAGCACAGATACGCAGTATTTT.